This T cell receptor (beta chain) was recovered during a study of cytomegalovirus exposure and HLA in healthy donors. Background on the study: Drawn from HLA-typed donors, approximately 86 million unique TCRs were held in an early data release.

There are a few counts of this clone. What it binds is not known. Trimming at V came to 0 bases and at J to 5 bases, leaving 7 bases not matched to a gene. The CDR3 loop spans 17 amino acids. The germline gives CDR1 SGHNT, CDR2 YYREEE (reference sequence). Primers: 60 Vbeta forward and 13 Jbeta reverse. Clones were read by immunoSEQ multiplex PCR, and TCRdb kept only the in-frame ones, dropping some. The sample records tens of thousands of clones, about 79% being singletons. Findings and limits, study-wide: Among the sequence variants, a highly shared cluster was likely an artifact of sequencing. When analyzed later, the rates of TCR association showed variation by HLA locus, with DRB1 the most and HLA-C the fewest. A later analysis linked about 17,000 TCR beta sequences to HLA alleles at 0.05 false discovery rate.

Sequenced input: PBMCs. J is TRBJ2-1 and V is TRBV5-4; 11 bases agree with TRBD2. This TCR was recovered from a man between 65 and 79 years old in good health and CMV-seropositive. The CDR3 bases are TGTGCCAGCAGCTTGGGTTTAGCGGGAGGGCCCCACAATGAGCAGTTCTTC. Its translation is CASSLGLAGGPHNEQFF.